Shown below are 25 T cell receptor beta chains from a single sample sequenced in a study of T cell repertoires in cytomegalovirus infection. TCRdb processed the reads anew with MiXCR; each CDR3 protein has one entry. In the table there are 400,000 to 550,000 distinct CDR3 sequences, about 11% of which are singletons. The sample taken for sequencing was PBMCs. These receptors all come from a human donor in good health (CMV status not recorded). Some clones in this sample may be carry-over from other donors' samples.

The table lists this clonotype with many counts. This chain joins TRBV7-3 and TRBJ2-1; D might be TRBD2 (6 bases). CDR1 is SGHTA and CDR2 is FQGTGA in the germline V gene. This CDR3 spans 15 amino acids. V lost 4 bases and J lost 8, with 18 bases in between. The DNA for the CDR3 is TGTGCCAGCAGCTCCACTAGCAGCCTGGGGGATGAGCAGTTCTTC. Protein product: CASSSTSSLGDEQFF.

Many counts were recorded for this clonotype. The chain has TRBV3-1 and TRBJ2-1; no reliable D call. The germline V and J ends were trimmed by 1 base and 0 bases, with 7 bases remaining between them. Germline lookup yields CDR1 LGHDT and CDR2 YNNKEL (reference sequence). This CDR3 contains 15 residues. CDR3: CASSQAVRSYNEQFF. The DNA of the CDR3 is TGTGCCAGCAGCCAAGCCGTCCGCTCCTACAATGAGCAGTTCTTC.

V and J are TRBV10-3 and TRBJ1-2, with TRBD1 matching 8 bases. Germline trimming cut 4 bases from V and 7 bases from J; bases unmatched to any gene: 11. This CDR3 comprises 15 residues. Germline assignment: CDR1 ENHRY and CDR2 SYGVKD. The CDR3 region is CAISVTGQGFSGYTF. The CDR3 DNA follows: TGTGCCATCAGTGTGACCGGACAGGGCTTCTCTGGCTACACCTTC.

This sequence joins TRBV20-1 and TRBJ1-2, with a possible D match to TRBD1 (6 bases). This CDR3 region has 14 residues. The V end was cut by 6 bases, the J end by 4 bases, with 18 bases between. Germline CDR1 DFQATT, CDR2 SNEGSKA (reference sequence). This CDR3 reads CSATVGGRGYGYTF. The CDR3, as DNA: TGCAGTGCAACAGTGGGGGGCAGGGGCTATGGCTACACCTTC.

This clonotype occurred many times. The chain combines TRBV28 with TRBJ2-5, with TRBD2 matching 7 bases. Trimming removed 1 base from V and 5 bases from J; junction bases left unmatched: 4. The CDR3 totals 14 residues. The germline gives CDR1 MDHEN, CDR2 SYDVKM. The CDR3 DNA sequence: TGTGCCAGCAGTTTATCGCGGGGGACGGAGACCCAGTACTTC. Amino acids: CASSLSRGTETQYF.

This clonotype was found a few times. This chain joins TRBV20-1 and TRBJ2-6; 7 nucleotides agree with TRBD2. With 5 bases clipped from V and 0 bases from J, the junction kept 7 bases outside the gene matches. The CDR3 runs 16 residues. Germline V lookup: CDR1 DFQATT, CDR2 SNEGSKA (reference sequence). CDR3: CSARPSGRSGANVLTF. CDR3 DNA: TGCAGTGCTCGGCCTAGCGGTCGCTCTGGGGCCAACGTCCTGACTTTC.

This clonotype was observed a few times. V gene TRBV7-9 combines with J gene TRBJ1-6; tentative D call: TRBD1 (5 bases). From germline, CDR1 is SEHNR and CDR2 FQNEAQ (reference sequence). Trimming shortened V by 7 bases and J by 3 bases, and 10 bases separated the two germline ends. The CDR3 has 14 amino acids. This chain's CDR3 is CASTQGGYNSPLHF. In DNA, the CDR3 is TGTGCCAGCACCCAGGGTGGCTATAATTCACCCCTCCACTTT.

This clonotype was detected only a few times. The rearrangement joins TRBV29-1 to TRBJ2-1; D possibly corresponds to TRBD2 (6 bases). CDR1 is SQVTM and CDR2 is ANQGSEA in the germline V gene. The CDR3 consists of 14 residues. The V and J ends lost 4 bases and 7 bases respectively, with 17 bases between them. Here the CDR3 DNA reads TGCAGCGTTGGACTAGTTTTAGTCCGGAATGAGCAGTTCTTC. This codes for CSVGLVLVRNEQFF.

This clonotype was seen at least ten times. V is TRBV7-9 and J is TRBJ1-2; D not certain. The germline gives CDR1 SEHNR, CDR2 FQNEAQ (reference sequence). V was pared by 8 bases and J by 3 bases, with 13 bases between. The CDR3 spans 13 residues. CDR3 region: CASLRAGDYGYTF. The CDR3 coding sequence is TGTGCCAGCTTACGGGCTGGCGACTATGGCTACACCTTC.

The sample holds many counts of this clonotype. The chain employs TRBV10-3 and TRBJ1-1; 8 bases fit TRBD1. V shed 5 bases and J 5 bases; nucleotides not matched to a gene: 7. Germline V gives CDR1 ENHRY, CDR2 SYGVKD. The CDR3 length is 14 residues. Here the CDR3 reads CAISLETGVTEAFF. DNA for the CDR3: TGTGCCATCAGTTTGGAGACAGGGGTGACTGAAGCTTTCTTT.

This clonotype was seen many times. V usage is TRBV7-2 and J usage is TRBJ2-7, with TRBD2 matching 9 bases. In germline, CDR1 is SGHTA, CDR2 FQGNSA. The CDR3 length is 16 residues. Unmatched junction bases numbered 14, after V lost 5 bases and J lost 6 bases. CDR3: CASSVWEREALLEQYF. The CDR3 DNA is TGTGCCAGCAGCGTTTGGGAGCGGGAGGCCCTTCTCGAGCAGTACTTC.

This clonotype has at least ten counts. The rearrangement links TRBV5-4 to TRBJ1-2; no definite D call. Trimming cost V 10 bases and J 8 bases, with 30 bases left between them. There are 16 residues in the CDR3. CDR1 SGHNT and CDR2 YYREEE come from the germline V gene (reference sequence). The CDR3 spells CAVTVPGKRRIDGYTF. As DNA, the CDR3 is TGTGCCGTTACCGTCCCTGGGAAGCGGAGAATAGACGGCTACACCTTC.

This clonotype has only a few counts. The genes are TRBV7-3 and TRBJ2-1; 7 nucleotides agree with TRBD2. V gave up 5 bases and J gave up 4 bases; unmatched junction bases: 8. The CDR3 totals 15 residues. Looked up from germline, CDR1 is SGHTA and CDR2 is FQGTGA. CDR3 protein: CASSPASGPYNEQFF. Written as DNA, the CDR3 is TGTGCCAGCAGCCCCGCTAGCGGTCCTTACAATGAGCAGTTCTTC.

As concerns this clonotype: Since a much larger clone is just one base distant, this may be a read error. The conserved final phenylalanine or tryptophan is absent from the CDR3, which likely points to a read error. This chain uses TRBV5-1 with TRBJ2-5; a weak D match, TRBD1 (7 bases). This CDR3 is 16 amino acids long. From germline, CDR1 is SGHRS and CDR2 YFSETQ. The V end was cut by 0 bases, the J end by 3 bases, with 15 bases between. CDR3 region: CASSLGTQGGEETQYV. CDR3 bases: TGCGCCAGCAGCTTGGGGACTCAGGGGGGAGAAGAGACCCAGTACGTC.

V gene TRBV5-5 combines with J gene TRBJ1-6; D gene unclear. Germline-derived CDR1 and CDR2 are SGHKS and YYEKEE (reference sequence). V was clipped by 5 bases and J by 5 bases, with 11 bases between them. The CDR3 runs to 14 residues. Here the CDR3 reads CASRKDQDNSPLHF. CDR3 bases: TGTGCCAGCAGGAAAGATCAGGATAATTCACCCCTCCACTTT. Variable domain in full (rest from reference TRBV5-5 and TRBJ1-6): DAGVTQSPTHLIKTRGQQVTLRCSPISGHKSVSWYQQVLGQGPQFIFQYYEKEERGRGNFPDRFSARQFPNYSSELNVNALLLGDSALYLCASRKDQDNSPLHFGNGTRLTVT.

This clonotype was detected many times. This chain connects TRBV12-3 or TRBV12-4 to TRBJ2-5; D might be TRBD2 (6 bases). The germline V and J ends were trimmed by 7 bases and 2 bases, with 14 bases remaining between them. CDR3 length: 14 residues. CDR3 nucleotides: TGTGCCAGCACCAAACGGGGGTATCAAGAGACCCAGTACTTC. This sequence encodes CASTKRGYQETQYF.

This clonotype was counted many times. The chain carries TRBV7-9 and TRBJ2-1, with D unclear. Trimming took 1 base from V and 6 from J, leaving 10 bases between them. The CDR3 consists of 14 residues. Germline CDR1 is SEHNR and CDR2 is FQNEAQ (reference sequence). The CDR3: CASSLDVVANEQFF. DNA of the CDR3: TGTGCCAGCAGCTTAGACGTAGTGGCCAATGAGCAGTTCTTC.

This clonotype was detected ten times or more. The rearrangement joins TRBV7-3 to TRBJ1-5; D gene ambiguous. The CDR3 runs to 17 residues. Trimming removed 2 bases at V and 0 bases at J, with 14 bases between. Germline CDR1 reads SGHTA; CDR2 reads FQGTGA. In nucleotides, the CDR3 is TGTGCCAGCAGCTTAGGACGCAACAGCCATAGCAATCAGCCCCAGCATTTT. This translates into CASSLGRNSHSNQPQHF. Filled out from reference TRBV7-3 and TRBJ1-5, the complete variable domain reads GAGVSQTPSNKVTEKGKYVELRCDPISGHTALYWYRQSLGQGPEFLIYFQGTGAADDSGLPNDRFFAVRPEGSVSTLKIQRTERGDSAVYLCASSLGRNSHSNQPQHFGDGTRLSIL.

This clonotype was seen ten or more times. A junction boundary mismatches the germline segment, possibly from a read error. The rearrangement uses TRBV12-3 or TRBV12-4 and TRBJ2-3, with 9 bases lining up with TRBD2. The CDR3 extends over 11 amino acids. CDR3 nucleotides: TGTGCCAGCAGTACGGGACTAGCTAAAAATTTT. Residues: CASSTGLAKNF.

This clonotype showed up many times. The chain uses TRBV20-1 and TRBJ2-5; 12 positions match TRBD2. CDR1 is DFQATT and CDR2 is SNEGSKA in the germline V gene (reference sequence). The CDR3 totals 16 residues. V dropped 4 bases and J dropped 6; count of bases not matched to a gene: 12. The CDR3: CSATIPSGGADQTQYF. The CDR3 nucleotides are TGCAGTGCTACAATTCCTAGCGGGGGGGCCGATCAGACCCAGTACTTC.

This clonotype was counted many times. This chain connects TRBV5-1 to TRBJ2-1; 9 positions match TRBD2. Germline V CDR1 and CDR2: SGHRS, YFSETQ. V lost 0 bases, J lost 9 bases, and 7 bases stayed unmatched. The CDR3 length is 15 residues. CDR3 coding DNA: TGCGCCAGCAGCTTGGTGGCTAGCGGGGTGGGTGAGCAGTTCTTC. Protein product: CASSLVASGVGEQFF. The full variable domain, its missing parts supplied by reference TRBV5-1 and TRBJ2-1, is KAGVTQTPRYLIKTRGQQVTLSCSPISGHRSVSWYQQTPGQGLQFLFEYFSETQRNKGNFPGRFSGRQFSNSRSEMNVSTLELGDSALYLCASSLVASGVGEQFFGPGTRLTVL.

This CDR3 is CAWNRDKLNYGYTF. The CDR3, as DNA: TGTGCCTGGAACAGGGACAAGCTTAACTATGGCTACACCTTC. This chain joins TRBV30 and TRBJ1-2, with a weak D call TRBD1 (6 bases). The CDR3 runs to 14 residues. The germline V gene encodes CDR1 GTSNPN and CDR2 SVGIG (reference sequence). Between the trimmed V and J ends, which lost 4 bases and 1 base, there was a span of 13 bases. Based on the CDR3 plus reference TRBV30 and TRBJ1-2, the full variable domain is SQTIHQWPATLVQPVGSPLSLECTVEGTSNPNLYWYRQAAGRGLQLLFYSVGIGQISSEVPQNLSASRPQDRQFILSSKKLLLSDSGFYLCAWNRDKLNYGYTFGSGTRLTVV.

This clonotype appeared a few times. The chain has TRBV7-3 and TRBJ2-1; D possibly corresponds to TRBD2 (6 bases). CDR3 length equals 19 residues. Germline CDR1 is SGHTA and CDR2 is FQGTGA. V lost 1 base to trimming and J lost 4 bases, with 23 bases between them. CDR3 coding DNA: TGTGCCAGCAGCTTAAGAACGGCGGGACGGGACTTAGCGTACAATGAGCAGTTCTTC. Translation gives CASSLRTAGRDLAYNEQFF.

At least ten counts were recorded for this clonotype. The chain uses TRBV10-3 and TRBJ1-3; tentative D call: TRBD1 (6 bases). The CDR3 has 15 amino acids. Germline-derived CDR1 and CDR2 are ENHRY and SYGVKD. The V end lost 4 bases, the J end lost 4 bases, and 14 bases lay between the germline ends. Written as DNA, the CDR3 is TGTGCCATCAGTGGGACCGGGACAAGCGGAAACACCATATATTTT. It translates to CAISGTGTSGNTIYF.

This sequence joins TRBV19 and TRBJ1-1, with no clear D. Germline lookup yields CDR1 LNHDA and CDR2 SQIVND (reference sequence). The CDR3 spans 14 residues. The V end was cut by 4 bases, the J end by 1 base, with 10 bases between. In nucleotides, the CDR3 is TGTGCCAGTAGTAGAAGACGGACGAACACTGAAGCTTTCTTT. Translation gives CASSRRRTNTEAFF.